This T cell receptor (beta chain) was captured by sequencing in a study of spatial heterogeneity in lung cancer. Background on the study: A unique TCR and UMI combination showed up more than ten times in raw reads, on average.

This clonotype was seen only a few times. The sample's time point: sample taken at primary tumor resection. Whole RNA came from tumor, nontumor lung or frozen PBMC and was sequenced without being sorted. In TCRdb, the 5' RACE reads were re-called with MiXCR into one record per CDR3 protein. The sample consists of 90,000 to 95,000 distinct CDR3 sequences, 10% to 15% of them appearing once. CDR1 is SQVTM and CDR2 is ANQGSEA in the germline V gene. CDR3 size: 11 residues. The ends were cut back, 3 bases at V and 7 bases at J, with 9 bases in the middle. This sequence was found in a male donor with early-stage non-small cell lung cancer. The material sequenced was PBMCs, taken at surgery. The V and J genes are TRBV29-1 and TRBJ1-1; tentatively, D is TRBD1 (6 bases). CDR3 coding DNA: TGCAGCGTTGAGGTAGGGGGTGAAGCTTTCTTT. Protein sequence: CSVEVGGEAFF.